The 30 T cell receptor beta chains given below trace back to one sample, sequenced in a study of T cells in Graves' hyperthyroidism and ophthalmopathy. RNA transcripts were the template for amplifying TCR beta CDR3 regions. HTBI primers were used for first-round RT-PCR of the TCR CDR3. TCRdb redid the calling of the multiplex PCR reads with MiXCR, one entry per CDR3 protein. The sample has about 350,000 distinct CDR3 sequences, roughly 13% seen once. Sequenced: blood. These receptors all stem from a woman aged 30 to 39 with Graves' hyperthyroidism.

The genes are TRBV24-1 and TRBJ2-1; 7 nucleotides agree with TRBD2. The CDR3 runs to 17 residues. Germline V gives CDR1 KGHDR, CDR2 SFDVKD. J gave up 6 bases and V 3 bases, and 13 bases lay outside the gene matches. CDR3: CATSDTGSSAGRNEQFF. CDR3 sequence (DNA): TGTGCCACCAGTGATACTGGTTCGTCAGCGGGACGCAATGAGCAGTTCTTC.

This clonotype came up many times. The chain couples TRBV28 to TRBJ2-3; D gene uncertain. This CDR3 is 14 amino acids long. V shed 10 bases and J shed 3 bases, with 17 bases lying between them. Germline CDR1 MDHEN, CDR2 SYDVKM. CDR3 nucleotides: TGTGCCATACTATCCCGATTAAGAACAGATACGCAGTATTTT. Translated, it gives CAILSRLRTDTQYF. The whole variable domain, filled in from reference TRBV28 and TRBJ2-3, reads DVKVTQSSRYLVKRTGEKVFLECVQDMDHENMFWYRQDPGLGLRLIYFSYDVKMKEKGDIPEGYSVSREKKERFSLILESASTNQTSMYLCAILSRLRTDTQYFGPGTRLTVL.

This clonotype was recorded a few times. This chain connects TRBV7-2 to TRBJ2-3; 7 nucleotides match TRBD1. V gave up 5 bases and J gave up 2 bases; unmatched junction bases: 7. This CDR3 has 15 residues. The germline gives CDR1 SGHTA, CDR2 FQGNSA. CDR3 amino acids: CASSVGTVDTDTQYF. DNA for the CDR3: TGTGCCAGCAGCGTCGGGACAGTCGACACAGATACGCAGTATTTT.

This clonotype was observed many times. This sequence joins TRBV10-3 and TRBJ2-7, with 7 positions matching TRBD1. The CDR3 has 14 amino acids. The germline V gene encodes CDR1 ENHRY and CDR2 SYGVKD. J gave up 6 bases and V 0 bases, and 5 bases lay outside the gene matches. The DNA of the CDR3 is TGTGCCATCAGTGAGTCGGCGAACAGGGGCGAGCAGTACTTC. Its translation is CAISESANRGEQYF.

The V and J genes are TRBV6-2 or TRBV6-3 and TRBJ2-5, with 9 bases lining up with TRBD2. The CDR3 is 15 amino acids. After removal of 3 bases from V and 1 base from J, the junction contained 3 bases not matched to a gene. Germline lookup yields CDR1 MNHEY and CDR2 SVGEGT. The CDR3 coding sequence is TGTGCCAGCAGTTATCAGCGGGAGGCCCAAGAGACCCAGTACTTC. Amino acid sequence: CASSYQREAQETQYF.

The chain links TRBV9 to TRBJ2-2; D might be TRBD1 (5 bases). The CDR3 totals 12 residues. CDR1 is SGDLS and CDR2 is YYNGEE in the germline V gene. V lost 9 bases and J 4 bases, leaving 10 bases between the germline ends. This CDR3 reads CATSRGTGELFF. The CDR3 region has the DNA TGTGCCACCTCTAGGGGCACCGGGGAGCTGTTTTTT.

The chain uses TRBV19 and TRBJ1-1; tentatively, D is TRBD1 (5 bases). The CDR3 length is 14 residues. Per germline, CDR1 LNHDA and CDR2 SQIVND (reference sequence). V gave up 6 bases and J gave up 8 bases, with 19 bases separating them. For the CDR3, the DNA is TGTGCCAGTAGCCCCACCGGGTATTGGGGCGAAGCTTTCTTT. Protein product: CASSPTGYWGEAFF.

This clonotype has just a few counts. The chain is built from TRBV30 and TRBJ2-7; perhaps TRBD1 as D (6 bases). The CDR3 covers 13 residues. Trimming pared 4 bases from V and 3 bases from J, leaving 13 bases between. Germline CDR1 reads GTSNPN; CDR2 reads SVGIG (reference sequence). This CDR3 reads CAWNSGADYEQYF. The CDR3, as DNA: TGTGCCTGGAACTCAGGGGCCGACTACGAGCAGTACTTC.

This clonotype was seen a few times. The rearrangement joins TRBV7-2 to TRBJ1-1; perhaps TRBD1 as D (5 bases). The V gene's germline CDR1 is SGHTA and CDR2 FQGNSA. This CDR3 comprises 15 residues. V was pared by 1 base and J by 1 base, with 10 bases between. CDR3 protein: CASSLVGDRNTEAFF. DNA of the CDR3: TGTGCCAGCAGCTTAGTCGGCGACAGGAACACTGAAGCTTTCTTT.

This chain uses TRBV6-1 with TRBJ2-1, with D uncertain. The CDR3 has 13 amino acids. Germline V lookup: CDR1 MNHNS, CDR2 SASEGT. The germline V and J ends were trimmed by 8 bases and 3 bases, with 11 bases remaining between them. The CDR3 nucleotides are TGTGCCAGCTTAAAAGCGAACTACAATGAGCAGTTCTTC. It yields the protein CASLKANYNEQFF.

Many counts were recorded for this clonotype. The CDR3 DNA is TGTGCCAGCAGTTTGGGGCCTGACGGCTACACCTTC. It yields the protein CASSLGPDGYTF. V is TRBV28 and J is TRBJ1-2; perhaps TRBD1 as D (5 bases). Germline V gene sequence: CDR1 MDHEN, CDR2 SYDVKM. The CDR3 extends over 12 amino acids. V gave up 3 bases and J gave up 8 bases, with 10 bases separating them.

The chain is built from TRBV30 and TRBJ1-4; D not certain. There are 11 residues in the CDR3. Trimming took 7 bases from V and 8 from J, leaving 11 bases between them. CDR1 is GTSNPN, CDR2 SVGIG, per germline (reference sequence). CDR3 amino acids: CASSDEEKLFF. The CDR3, as DNA: TGTGCCTCATCGGATGAGGAAAAACTGTTTTTT.

This clonotype appeared many times. V usage is TRBV13 and J usage is TRBJ2-5; perhaps TRBD1 as D (5 bases). V gave up 4 bases and J gave up 5 bases, with 14 bases separating them. CDR1 PRHDT and CDR2 FYEKMQ come from the germline V gene (reference sequence). The CDR3 consists of 14 residues. This CDR3 is CASSSNQGGETQYF. CDR3 nucleotide sequence: TGTGCCAGCAGCTCCAATCAGGGTGGGGAGACCCAGTACTTC.

The rearrangement joins TRBV7-2 to TRBJ2-5, with D maybe TRBD2 (7 bases). Germline CDR1 SGHTA, CDR2 FQGNSA. This CDR3 region has 14 residues. V lost 3 bases, J lost 4 bases, and 12 bases lay in between. CDR3 bases: TGTGCCAGCAGCTTCGGCGGGGGCGGAGAGACCCAGTACTTC. Translation: CASSFGGGGETQYF.

This clonotype was counted ten times or more. The chain uses TRBV6-1 and TRBJ1-2, with a tentative D call TRBD1 (6 bases). Germline-derived CDR1 and CDR2 are MNHNS and SASEGT. V was shortened by 4 bases and J by 6 bases, with 15 bases between the two germline ends. This CDR3 region has 14 residues. CDR3 residues: CASSAGGASNGYTF. As DNA, the CDR3 is TGTGCCAGCAGTGCCGGGGGGGCGAGTAATGGCTACACCTTC.

There are a few counts of this clonotype. This sequence joins TRBV20-1 and TRBJ2-2; 9 bases fit TRBD2. The CDR3 covers 16 residues. V gave up 0 bases and J gave up 4 bases; unmatched junction bases: 6. Germline CDR1 reads DFQATT; CDR2 reads SNEGSKA (reference sequence). DNA of the CDR3: TGCAGTGCTAGAGATCTGGGACTAGCAAGCACCGGGGAGCTGTTTTTT. Protein product: CSARDLGLASTGELFF.

This clonotype has a handful of counts. The chain is built from TRBV5-5 and TRBJ2-2; unclear D gene. This CDR3 contains 15 residues. Germline CDR1 and CDR2: SGHKS and YYEKEE (reference sequence). Between the trimmed V and J ends, which lost 1 base and 0 bases, there was a span of 7 bases. This CDR3 is CASSLSYANTGELFF. The CDR3 nucleotides are TGTGCCAGCAGCTTGAGCTACGCGAACACCGGGGAGCTGTTTTTT.

This clonotype was detected ten times or more. The chain is built from TRBV12-3 or TRBV12-4 and TRBJ2-1; 9 positions agree with TRBD1. Germline trimming cut 3 bases from V and 3 bases from J; bases unmatched to any gene: 3. The CDR3 has 15 residues. CDR3 residues: CASSFGDRDYNEQFF. CDR3 DNA sequence: TGTGCCAGCAGTTTTGGGGACAGGGACTACAATGAGCAGTTCTTC.

This clonotype has ten or more counts. The gene calls are TRBV28 and TRBJ2-2; D gene uncertain. The CDR3 consists of 14 residues. V was cut by 10 bases and J by 1 base, with 13 bases left in between. Germline V gene data show CDR1 as MDHEN and CDR2 as SYDVKM. The CDR3 sequence is CATTFLGNTGELFF. In nucleotides, the CDR3 is TGTGCCACCACCTTTCTGGGGAACACCGGGGAGCTGTTTTTT.

The table lists this clonotype with a few counts. The chain uses TRBV9 and TRBJ1-4; no reliable D call. The CDR3 is 14 residues long. Trimming cost V 3 bases and J 8 bases, with 14 bases left between them. Germline assignment: CDR1 SGDLS and CDR2 YYNGEE. DNA of the CDR3: TGTGCCAGCAGCGAGGAGGGTATCAACGAAAAACTGTTTTTT. Protein: CASSEEGINEKLFF.

This clonotype was detected many times. V and J are TRBV20-1 and TRBJ2-3; TRBD2 aligns across 8 bases. In germline, CDR1 is DFQATT, CDR2 SNEGSKA (reference sequence). The CDR3 is made up of 15 amino acids. The trim removed 5 bases at V and 0 bases at J, leaving 7 bases unmatched. This CDR3 is CSAPLAGISTDTQYF. CDR3 in DNA: TGCAGTGCTCCCTTAGCGGGGATAAGCACAGATACGCAGTATTTT.

This clonotype was detected only a few times. This sequence joins TRBV7-9 and TRBJ1-2; D remains unclear. The ends were cut back, 3 bases at V and 7 bases at J, with 9 bases in the middle. The germline CDR1 and CDR2 sequences are SEHNR and FQNEAQ (reference sequence). The CDR3 contains 12 residues. The CDR3 region is CASSFWEGGYTF. DNA of the CDR3: TGTGCCAGCAGCTTTTGGGAAGGTGGCTACACCTTC.

This clonotype was observed a few times. V usage is TRBV27 and J usage is TRBJ2-2; no reliable D call. Germline V gene data show CDR1 as MNHEY and CDR2 as SMNVEV (reference sequence). V was trimmed by 6 bases and J by 7 bases, leaving 9 bases between them. This CDR3 contains 12 residues. CDR3 in DNA: TGTGCCAGCAGCTTCTTGGACGGGGAGCTGTTTTTT. Translated, it gives CASSFLDGELFF.

This clonotype came up many times. CDR3 sequence (DNA): TGTGCCAGCAGCCCAAGCTGGGACAGCCAGTTTAGCAATCAGCCCCAGCATTTT. As protein: CASSPSWDSQFSNQPQHF. The chain employs TRBV12-3 or TRBV12-4 and TRBJ1-5; TRBD1 aligns across 7 bases. The CDR3 extends over 18 amino acids. With V trimmed by 6 bases and J by 0 bases, 14 bases remained unmatched.

In its sample, this clonotype was seen many times. V and J are TRBV11-2 and TRBJ2-5; the match to TRBD1 covers 9 bases. V was clipped by 6 bases and J by 4 bases; unmatched bases: 9. The length of the CDR3 is 15 residues. Germline V gene data show CDR1 as SGHAT and CDR2 as FQNNGV. CDR3: CASRRPGTGPETQYF. The CDR3 DNA sequence: TGTGCCAGCAGGCGACCCGGGACAGGGCCAGAGACCCAGTACTTC.

This clonotype was seen repeatedly, ten times or more. The J gene is TRBJ1-1, the V gene TRBV6-1, with 7 bases lining up with TRBD1. Trimming cost V 4 bases and J 3 bases; bases outside gene matches: 8. Germline CDR1 and CDR2: MNHNS and SASEGT. The CDR3 consists of 15 residues. CDR3 residues: CASSVAAGGDTEAFF. CDR3 DNA sequence: TGTGCCAGCAGTGTGGCGGCAGGGGGTGACACTGAAGCTTTCTTT.

In its sample, this clonotype was seen a few times. The chain carries TRBV30 and TRBJ2-7, with 14 positions matching TRBD2. This CDR3 is built from 16 residues. J lost 4 bases, V lost 5 bases, and 10 bases had no gene match. CDR1 and CDR2 from the germline V gene are GTSNPN and SVGIG (reference sequence). DNA of the CDR3: TGTGCCTGGCGCGGGACTAGCGGGAGTCTCGTTTACGAGCAGTACTTC. It yields the protein CAWRGTSGSLVYEQYF. Full variable domain (outside the CDR3, taken from reference TRBV30 and TRBJ2-7): SQTIHQWPATLVQPVGSPLSLECTVEGTSNPNLYWYRQAAGRGLQLLFYSVGIGQISSEVPQNLSASRPQDRQFILSSKKLLLSDSGFYLCAWRGTSGSLVYEQYFGPGTRLTVT.

The sample holds a few counts of this clonotype. The chain recombines TRBV2 with TRBJ1-5; 7 nucleotides agree with TRBD1. Per the germline V gene, CDR1 is SNHLY and CDR2 is FYNNEI. The junction had 11 bases not matched to a gene; V was cut back by 8 bases and J by 1 base. The CDR3 totals 16 residues. Here the CDR3 reads CASGATTDRSNQPQHF. In nucleotides, the CDR3 is TGTGCCAGCGGGGCCACAACGGACAGGAGCAATCAGCCCCAGCATTTT.

This clonotype was detected a few times. J is TRBJ1-5 and V is TRBV6-5, with no clear D. Germline V gene data show CDR1 as MNHEY and CDR2 as SVGAGI. This CDR3 spans 15 amino acids. Trimming removed 0 bases at V and 0 bases at J, with 6 bases between. As DNA, the CDR3 is TGTGCCAGCAGTTACTCACAGTATAGCAATCAGCCCCAGCATTTT. It yields the protein CASSYSQYSNQPQHF.

This clonotype occurred many times. This chain connects TRBV6-2 or TRBV6-3 to TRBJ2-1; 13 bases agree with TRBD2. Germline V lookup: CDR1 MNHEY, CDR2 SVGEGT. This CDR3 has 16 residues. J was trimmed by 6 bases and V by 8 bases; bases with no gene match: 10. In DNA, the CDR3 is TGTGCCAGCTTCAATGGGGGACTAGCGGGGACCAATGAGCAGTTCTTC. Translating it yields CASFNGGLAGTNEQFF.